Each of the 26 T cell receptor beta chains below was sequenced from the same sample in a study of OX40 agonist ivuxolimab in advanced cancers. TCRdb's table, derived via immunoSEQ multiplex PCR, lists solely in-frame clones and lacks some. The sample has 90,000 to 150,000 clones; roughly nine tenths are singletons. The sample was CD4+ or CD8+ T cells sorted from blood, taken in a trial of the OX40 agonist ivuxolimab. The receptors shown here come from an adult with an advanced solid tumor such as melanoma, head and neck, liver or kidney cancer.

The rearrangement links TRBV4-3 to TRBJ2-5, with D possibly being TRBD2 (6 bases). The CDR3 contains 15 residues. V lost 0 bases, J lost 5 bases, and 13 bases lay in between. Per germline, CDR1 LGHNA and CDR2 YSLEER. CDR3 sequence reads: CASSQEGRGGETQYF. CDR3 nucleotide sequence: TGCGCCAGCAGCCAAGAGGGGCGGGGAGGCGAGACCCAGTACTTC.

The rearrangement links TRBV6-1 to TRBJ1-1; TRBD1 agrees at 8 bases. V shed 5 bases, J shed 4 bases, and the junction held 3 bases outside the gene matches. The germline V gene encodes CDR1 MNHNS and CDR2 SASEGT. The CDR3 length is 13 residues. The CDR3: CASSRTGTTEAFF. DNA for the CDR3: TGTGCCAGCAGTAGGACAGGGACCACTGAAGCTTTCTTT.

This chain links TRBV19 with TRBJ1-5, with a weak D call TRBD1 (6 bases). This CDR3 has 19 amino acids. Germline CDR1 LNHDA, CDR2 SQIVND (reference sequence). The V end lost 7 bases, the J end lost 2 bases, and 27 bases lay between the germline ends. In nucleotides, the CDR3 is TGTGCCAGTACCGATTTCCCAGGGGCGTTTCGGAATCGCAATCAGCCCCAGCATTTT. Translating gives CASTDFPGAFRNRNQPQHF.

The chain has TRBV5-1 and TRBJ1-6, with TRBD1 as a possible D gene (5 bases). Trimming removed 5 bases from V and 10 bases from J, with 13 bases in between. The V gene's germline CDR1 is SGHRS and CDR2 YFSETQ. This CDR3 has 13 amino acids. In DNA form, the CDR3 reads TGCGCCAGCAGAGACTGGGGCCACTCACCCCTCCACTTT. Translating gives CASRDWGHSPLHF.

The chain combines TRBV28 with TRBJ1-1; 7 nucleotides agree with TRBD1. V lost 6 bases to trimming and J lost 2 bases; unmatched junction nucleotides: 3. CDR1 MDHEN and CDR2 SYDVKM come from the germline V gene. The CDR3 contains 13 residues. CDR3 nucleotides: TGTGCCAGCAGGGGACAGAGAAACACTGAAGCTTTCTTT. Amino acid sequence: CASRGQRNTEAFF.

This clone was observed a single time. The chain uses TRBV19 and TRBJ2-3; the match to TRBD2 covers 11 bases. This CDR3 region has 15 residues. The junction had 2 bases not matched to a gene; V was cut back by 3 bases and J by 3 bases. Looked up from germline, CDR1 is LNHDA and CDR2 is SQIVND (reference sequence). Written as DNA, the CDR3 is TGTGCCAGTAGTATGAGACTAGCGGGGACAGATACGCAGTATTTT. Protein: CASSMRLAGTDTQYF. The complete variable domain, with remaining parts taken from reference TRBV19 and TRBJ2-3, reads DGGITQSPKYLFRKEGQNVTLSCEQNLNHDAMYWYRQDPGQGLRLIYYSQIVNDFQKGDIAEGYSVSREKKESFPLTVTSAQKNPTAFYLCASSMRLAGTDTQYFGPGTRLTVL.

The chain combines TRBV5-1 with TRBJ2-7; D gene uncertain. Trimming left V 4 bases short and J 7 bases short, with 15 bases between. Per the germline V gene, CDR1 is SGHRS and CDR2 is YFSETQ. The CDR3 contains 13 residues. CDR3 sequence: CASSTDPLSEQYF. CDR3 sequence (DNA): TGCGCCAGCAGCACGGACCCTCTGTCGGAGCAGTACTTC.

Only a few counts were recorded for this clone. V is TRBV6-1 and J is TRBJ2-7; 9 bases are a match to TRBD1. This CDR3 region has 14 residues. In germline, CDR1 is MNHNS, CDR2 SASEGT. V lost 6 bases to trimming and J lost 2 bases; unmatched junction nucleotides: 5. DNA of the CDR3: TGTGCCAGCAGCCGCGGGGACAGGGCCTACGAGCAGTACTTC. This gives the protein CASSRGDRAYEQYF.

This chain links TRBV7-8 with TRBJ2-3; 8 nucleotides align to TRBD2. There are 16 residues in the CDR3. V lost 0 bases, J lost 4 bases, and 6 bases stayed unmatched. Germline loops: CDR1 SGHVS, CDR2 FQNEAQ. CDR3 protein: CASSLALYSGADTQYF. CDR3 in DNA: TGTGCCAGCAGCTTAGCGCTGTATAGCGGGGCAGATACGCAGTATTTT.

The chain combines TRBV5-4 with TRBJ2-7; D perhaps matches TRBD2 (7 bases). This CDR3 spans 14 amino acids. Germline lookup yields CDR1 SGHNT and CDR2 YYREEE (reference sequence). Between the trimmed V and J ends, which lost 4 bases and 2 bases, there was a span of 13 bases. CDR3 residues: CASSRGGLTYEQYF. In DNA, the CDR3 is TGTGCCAGCAGCAGGGGGGGTCTTACCTACGAGCAGTACTTC.

The chain combines TRBV19 with TRBJ2-1, with a tentative D call TRBD1 (6 bases). Trimming took 3 bases from V and 8 from J, leaving 20 bases between them. The CDR3 is 16 amino acids. The germline V gene has CDR1 LNHDA and CDR2 SQIVND (reference sequence). The CDR3: CASSMKVLGARDEQFF. CDR3 sequence (DNA): TGTGCCAGTAGTATGAAGGTGTTGGGGGCCCGGGATGAGCAGTTCTTC.

This sequence joins TRBV5-1 and TRBJ2-3, with D tentatively TRBD1 (6 bases). Looked up from germline, CDR1 is SGHRS and CDR2 is YFSETQ. The CDR3 is made up of 14 amino acids. V was shortened by 4 bases and J by 2 bases, with 11 bases between the two germline ends. CDR3 loop: CASSRDRNTDTQYF. DNA for the CDR3: TGCGCCAGCAGCCGAGACAGGAACACAGATACGCAGTATTTT.

This chain connects TRBV28 to TRBJ1-5; tentatively, D is TRBD1 (5 bases). V was shortened by 5 bases and J by 0 bases, with 14 bases between the two germline ends. CDR1 MDHEN and CDR2 SYDVKM come from the germline V gene. The CDR3 is 16 residues long. CDR3 protein: CASSNPRAGSNQPQHF. The DNA for the CDR3 is TGTGCCAGCAGTAATCCCAGGGCAGGTAGCAATCAGCCCCAGCATTTT. Using reference TRBV28 and TRBJ1-5 for the parts outside the CDR3, the full variable domain is DVKVTQSSRYLVKRTGEKVFLECVQDMDHENMFWYRQDPGLGLRLIYFSYDVKMKEKGDIPEGYSVSREKKERFSLILESASTNQTSMYLCASSNPRAGSNQPQHFGDGTRLSIL.

This chain joins TRBV28 and TRBJ2-5; 11 nucleotides line up with TRBD2. CDR1 is MDHEN and CDR2 is SYDVKM in the germline V gene. The CDR3 length is 15 residues. Trimming took 2 bases from V and 4 from J; bases not matched to a gene: 3. The CDR3 bases are TGTGCCAGCAGTTTACCCGGGACTAGCGGAGAGACCCAGTACTTC. It yields the protein CASSLPGTSGETQYF.

This CDR3 reads CASRGTTGQANYGYTF. CDR3 coding DNA: TGTGCCAGCAGGGGGACTACGGGCCAAGCTAACTATGGCTACACCTTC. The rearrangement links TRBV28 to TRBJ1-2, with a possible D match to TRBD1 (5 bases). The V end lost 6 bases, the J end lost 0 bases, and 17 bases lay between the germline ends. From germline, CDR1 is MDHEN and CDR2 SYDVKM. The CDR3 spans 16 residues.

This chain connects TRBV5-5 to TRBJ1-2; possibly TRBD1 for D (5 bases). V gave up 4 bases and J gave up 9 bases, with 19 bases separating them. The V gene's germline CDR1 is SGHKS and CDR2 YYEKEE (reference sequence). This CDR3 contains 14 residues. In DNA, the CDR3 is TGTGCCAGCAGCCGCGAACTGACAGTCTCTAGCTACACCTTC. This gives the protein CASSRELTVSSYTF.

The V and J genes are TRBV28 and TRBJ1-2; TRBD1 might be the D (6 bases). Germline V lookup: CDR1 MDHEN, CDR2 SYDVKM. The CDR3 consists of 14 residues. Trimming took off 4 bases at V and 8 bases at J, with 17 bases between the two ends. The CDR3 nucleotides are TGTGCCAGCAGTTCCCCCAACAGGGTAGGAGGCTACACCTTC. Protein: CASSSPNRVGGYTF.

V gene TRBV7-2 combines with J gene TRBJ1-6; D is possibly TRBD1 (6 bases). This CDR3 is 15 amino acids long. V lost 5 bases and J lost 10, with 18 bases in between. From germline, CDR1 is SGHTA and CDR2 FQGNSA. Here the CDR3 DNA reads TGTGCCAGCAGCCAAGACGGGGGGGCAGGGTCACCCCTCCACTTT. Its protein product is CASSQDGGAGSPLHF.

The chain carries TRBV7-3 and TRBJ2-3; tentatively, D is TRBD2 (5 bases). Germline loops: CDR1 SGHTA, CDR2 FQGTGA. With 6 bases removed from V and 1 base from J, the gap between germline ends came to 14 bases. The CDR3 runs 15 residues. The CDR3 DNA is TGTGCCAGCAGTATAAGCCGGGGTGGCACAGATACGCAGTATTTT. This sequence encodes CASSISRGGTDTQYF.

The genes are TRBV18 and TRBJ1-5; D not resolved. CDR3 length: 14 residues. Trimming removed 2 bases from V and 2 bases from J, with 7 bases in between. Germline loops: CDR1 KGHSH, CDR2 LQKENI. In nucleotides, the CDR3 is TGTGCCAGCTCACCAAACACACGCAATCAGCCCCAGCATTTT. As protein: CASSPNTRNQPQHF.

This chain uses TRBV5-3 with TRBJ2-3; 7 bases are shared with TRBD2. TRBV5-3 counts as an open reading frame of uncertain function. V trimming: 1 base; J trimming: 2 bases; junction bases outside the gene matches: 4. This CDR3 comprises 15 residues. CDR3 protein: CARSLKRGDTDTQYF. The CDR3 bases are TGTGCCAGAAGCTTGAAACGGGGGGACACAGATACGCAGTATTTT.

The rearrangement uses TRBV30 and TRBJ2-7, with D perhaps assigned TRBD1 or TRBD2 (5 bases each). Trimming stripped 3 bases from V and 2 bases from J, with 11 bases between. The CDR3 extends over 13 amino acids. The germline gives CDR1 GTSNPN, CDR2 SVGIG (reference sequence). The CDR3 spells CAWSRDPPYEQYF. CDR3 nucleotides: TGTGCCTGGAGCCGGGACCCACCCTACGAGCAGTACTTC.

The rearrangement joins TRBV5-4 to TRBJ1-2; TRBD1 aligns across 9 bases. This CDR3 region has 15 residues. The germline V gene has CDR1 SGHNT and CDR2 YYREEE (reference sequence). V gave up 1 base and J gave up 7 bases; unmatched junction bases: 8. The CDR3 region is CASSLLQGALSGYTF. The CDR3 DNA reads as TGTGCCAGCAGCTTGTTACAGGGGGCCCTAAGTGGCTACACCTTC.

The rearrangement joins TRBV7-2 to TRBJ2-3, with 7 bases that match TRBD2. CDR3 size: 15 residues. CDR1 and CDR2 (germline): SGHTA, FQGNSA. Trimming removed 5 bases from V and 4 bases from J; junction bases left unmatched: 9. CDR3 DNA sequence: TGTGCCAGCAGCAGGACTAGTGTAGGTGCAGATACGCAGTATTTT. Translated, it gives CASSRTSVGADTQYF.

This chain connects TRBV7-9 to TRBJ1-4; TRBD1 agrees at 8 bases. From germline, CDR1 is SEHNR and CDR2 FQNEAQ (reference sequence). V was pared by 1 base and J by 5 bases, with 3 bases of the junction left unmatched. This CDR3 is built from 15 residues. The CDR3 DNA sequence: TGTGCCAGCAGCTTAGGGACAGGGCAAAATGAAAAACTGTTTTTT. Translating gives CASSLGTGQNEKLFF.

There are a few counts of this clone. V and J are TRBV29-1 and TRBJ2-6; D remains unclear. Germline CDR1 is SQVTM and CDR2 is ANQGSEA. The CDR3 consists of 13 residues. The V end was cut by 4 bases, the J end by 4 bases, with 8 bases between. CDR3 nucleotide sequence: TGCAGCGTTGGGGAATCCGGGGCCAACGTCCTGACTTTC. Its protein product is CSVGESGANVLTF.